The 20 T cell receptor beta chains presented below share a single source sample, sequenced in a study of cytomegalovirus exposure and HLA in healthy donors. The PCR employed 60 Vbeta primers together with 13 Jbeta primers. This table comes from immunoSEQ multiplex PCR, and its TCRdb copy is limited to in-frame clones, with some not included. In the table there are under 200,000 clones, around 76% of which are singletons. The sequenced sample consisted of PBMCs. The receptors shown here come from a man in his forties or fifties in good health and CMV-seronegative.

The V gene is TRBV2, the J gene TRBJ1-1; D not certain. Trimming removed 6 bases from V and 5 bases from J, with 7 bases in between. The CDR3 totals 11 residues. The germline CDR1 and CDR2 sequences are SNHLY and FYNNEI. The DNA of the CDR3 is TGTGCCAGCAGGGAGATAACTGAAGCTTTCTTT. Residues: CASREITEAFF.

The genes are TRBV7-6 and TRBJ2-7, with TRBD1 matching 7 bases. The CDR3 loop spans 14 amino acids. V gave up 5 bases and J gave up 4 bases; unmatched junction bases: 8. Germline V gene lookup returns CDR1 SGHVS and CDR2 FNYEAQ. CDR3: CASSLTPGQYEQYF. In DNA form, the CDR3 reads TGTGCCAGCAGCCTGACTCCGGGACAGTACGAGCAGTACTTC.

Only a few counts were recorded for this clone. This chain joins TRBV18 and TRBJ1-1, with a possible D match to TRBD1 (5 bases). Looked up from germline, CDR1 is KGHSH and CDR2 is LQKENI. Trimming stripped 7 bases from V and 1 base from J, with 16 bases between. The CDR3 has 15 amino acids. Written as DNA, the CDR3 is TGTGCCAGCTTCTCGGGGGTAGGTGGGAACACTGAAGCTTTCTTT. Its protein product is CASFSGVGGNTEAFF. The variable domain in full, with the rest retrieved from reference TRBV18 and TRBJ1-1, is NAGVMQNPRHLVRRRGQEARLRCSPMKGHSHVYWYRQLPEEGLKFMVYLQKENIIDESGMPKERFSAEFPKEGPSILRIQQVVRGDSAAYFCASFSGVGGNTEAFFGQGTRLTVV.

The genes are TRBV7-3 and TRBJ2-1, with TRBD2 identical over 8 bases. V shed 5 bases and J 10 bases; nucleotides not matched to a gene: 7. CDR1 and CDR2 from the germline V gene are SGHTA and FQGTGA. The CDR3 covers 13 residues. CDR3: CASSVGLASEQFF. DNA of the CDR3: TGTGCCAGCAGCGTAGGACTAGCTAGCGAGCAGTTCTTC.

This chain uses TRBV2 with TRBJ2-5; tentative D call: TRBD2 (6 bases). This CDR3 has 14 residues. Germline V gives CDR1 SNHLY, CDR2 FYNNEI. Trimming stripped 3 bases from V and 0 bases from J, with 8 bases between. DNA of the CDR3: TGTGCCAGCAGTGATAAGCGGGACCAAGAGACCCAGTACTTC. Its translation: CASSDKRDQETQYF.

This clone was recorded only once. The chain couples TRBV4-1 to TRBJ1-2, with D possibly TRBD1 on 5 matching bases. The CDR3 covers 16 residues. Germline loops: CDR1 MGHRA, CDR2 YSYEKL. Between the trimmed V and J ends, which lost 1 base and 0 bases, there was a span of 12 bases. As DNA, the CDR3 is TGCGCCAGCAGCCAAGTACCCGACAGTCCTAACTATGGCTACACCTTC. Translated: CASSQVPDSPNYGYTF.

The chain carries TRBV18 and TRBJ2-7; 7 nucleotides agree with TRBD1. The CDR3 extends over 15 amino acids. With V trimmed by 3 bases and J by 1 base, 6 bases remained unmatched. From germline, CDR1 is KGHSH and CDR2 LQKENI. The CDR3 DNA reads TGTGCCAGCTCACCGATCCGGGACAGATCCTACGAGCAGTACTTC. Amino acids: CASSPIRDRSYEQYF.

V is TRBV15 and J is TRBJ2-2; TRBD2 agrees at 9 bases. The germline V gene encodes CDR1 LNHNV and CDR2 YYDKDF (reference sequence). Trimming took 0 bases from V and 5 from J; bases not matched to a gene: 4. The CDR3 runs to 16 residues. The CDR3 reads CATSRDRLAETGELFF. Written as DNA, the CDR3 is TGTGCCACCAGCAGAGATCGACTAGCGGAAACCGGGGAGCTGTTTTTT.

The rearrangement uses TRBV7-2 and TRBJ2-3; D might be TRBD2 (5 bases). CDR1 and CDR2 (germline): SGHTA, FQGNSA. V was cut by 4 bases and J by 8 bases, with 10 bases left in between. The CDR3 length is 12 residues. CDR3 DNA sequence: TGTGCCAGCAGCTCAGACGCGGGTACGCAGTATTTT. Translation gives CASSSDAGTQYF.

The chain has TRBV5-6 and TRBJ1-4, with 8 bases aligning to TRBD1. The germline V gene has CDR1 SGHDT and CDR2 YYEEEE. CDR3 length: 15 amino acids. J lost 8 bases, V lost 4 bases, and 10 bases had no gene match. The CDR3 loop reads CASSRGQGGAEKLFF. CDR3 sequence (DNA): TGTGCCAGCAGCAGAGGACAGGGAGGGGCAGAAAAACTGTTTTTT.

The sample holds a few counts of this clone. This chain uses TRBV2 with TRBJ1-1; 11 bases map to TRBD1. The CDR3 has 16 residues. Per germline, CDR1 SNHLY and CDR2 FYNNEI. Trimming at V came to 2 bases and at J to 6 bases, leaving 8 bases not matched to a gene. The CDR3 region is CASSEQVGQGVPEAFF. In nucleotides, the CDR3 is TGTGCCAGCAGTGAACAGGTGGGACAGGGGGTGCCTGAAGCTTTCTTT.

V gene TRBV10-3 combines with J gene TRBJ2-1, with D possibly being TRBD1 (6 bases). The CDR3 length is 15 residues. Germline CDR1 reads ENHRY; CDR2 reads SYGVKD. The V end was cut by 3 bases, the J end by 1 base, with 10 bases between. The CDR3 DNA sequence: TGTGCCATCAGTGAACCAGGACAGTCCTACAATGAGCAGTTCTTC. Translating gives CAISEPGQSYNEQFF.

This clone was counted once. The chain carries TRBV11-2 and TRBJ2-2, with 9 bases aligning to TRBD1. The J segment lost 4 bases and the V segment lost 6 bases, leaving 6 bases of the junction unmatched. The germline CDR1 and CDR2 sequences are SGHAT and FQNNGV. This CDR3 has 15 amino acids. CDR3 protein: CASSLQGAGTGELFF. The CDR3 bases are TGTGCCAGCAGTCTACAGGGGGCAGGCACCGGGGAGCTGTTTTTT.

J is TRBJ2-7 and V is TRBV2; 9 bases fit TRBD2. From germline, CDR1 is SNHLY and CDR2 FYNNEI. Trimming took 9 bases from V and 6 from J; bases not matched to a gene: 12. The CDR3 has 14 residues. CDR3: CASVMAGTSSEQYF. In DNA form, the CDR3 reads TGTGCCAGTGTTATGGCCGGGACTAGCTCCGAGCAGTACTTC. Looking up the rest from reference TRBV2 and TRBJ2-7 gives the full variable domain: EPEVTQTPSHQVTQMGQEVILRCVPISNHLYFYWYRQILGQKVEFLVSFYNNEISEKSEIFDDQFSVERPDGSNFTLKIRSTKLEDSAMYFCASVMAGTSSEQYFGPGTRLTVT.

The CDR3 spells CASSPLHRGSVETQYF. The CDR3 DNA sequence: TGTGCCAGTAGTCCGCTCCACAGGGGTAGTGTGGAGACCCAGTACTTC. V usage is TRBV19 and J usage is TRBJ2-5, with 7 bases lining up with TRBD1. The CDR3 contains 16 residues. Germline CDR1 reads LNHDA; CDR2 reads SQIVND (reference sequence). Trimming cost V 5 bases and J 5 bases; bases outside gene matches: 14.

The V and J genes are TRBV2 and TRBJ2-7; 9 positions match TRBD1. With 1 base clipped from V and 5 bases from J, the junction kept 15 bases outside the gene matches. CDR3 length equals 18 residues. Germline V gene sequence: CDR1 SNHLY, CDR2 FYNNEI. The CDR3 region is CASSEEGPPGTGNHEQYF. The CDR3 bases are TGTGCCAGCAGTGAAGAGGGGCCCCCCGGGACAGGGAACCACGAGCAGTACTTC.

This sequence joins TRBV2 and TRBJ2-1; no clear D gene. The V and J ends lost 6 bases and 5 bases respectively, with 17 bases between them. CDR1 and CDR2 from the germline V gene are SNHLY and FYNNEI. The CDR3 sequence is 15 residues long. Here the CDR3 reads CASSPTSREDNEQFF. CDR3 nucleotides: TGTGCCAGCAGCCCAACTTCTCGCGAGGACAATGAGCAGTTCTTC.

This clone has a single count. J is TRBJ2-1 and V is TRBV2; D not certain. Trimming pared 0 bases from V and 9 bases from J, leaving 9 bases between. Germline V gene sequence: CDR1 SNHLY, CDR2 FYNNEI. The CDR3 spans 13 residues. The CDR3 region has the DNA TGTGCCAGCAGTGAAGCGGGCGTCGGTGAGCAGTTCTTC. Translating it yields CASSEAGVGEQFF.

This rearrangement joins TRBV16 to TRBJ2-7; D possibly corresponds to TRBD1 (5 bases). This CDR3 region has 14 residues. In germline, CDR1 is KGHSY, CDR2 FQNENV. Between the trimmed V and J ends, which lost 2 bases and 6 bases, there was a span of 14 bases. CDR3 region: CASSQVADTFEQYF. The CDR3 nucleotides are TGTGCCAGCAGCCAAGTTGCGGACACTTTCGAGCAGTACTTC.

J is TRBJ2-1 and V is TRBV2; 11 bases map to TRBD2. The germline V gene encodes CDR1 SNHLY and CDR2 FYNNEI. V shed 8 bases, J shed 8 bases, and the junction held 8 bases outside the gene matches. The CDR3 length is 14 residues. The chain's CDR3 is CASLSGRASDEQFF. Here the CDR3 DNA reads TGTGCCAGCCTTAGCGGGAGGGCCAGCGATGAGCAGTTCTTC. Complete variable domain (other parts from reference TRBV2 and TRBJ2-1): EPEVTQTPSHQVTQMGQEVILRCVPISNHLYFYWYRQILGQKVEFLVSFYNNEISEKSEIFDDQFSVERPDGSNFTLKIRSTKLEDSAMYFCASLSGRASDEQFFGPGTRLTVL.